This T cell receptor beta chain comes out of a study of blood T cells in healthy people across ages. Through a sample-barcoded 5' primer and a J-beta primer mix, a second PCR was run for about 7 to 12 cycles. TCRdb analysed the 5' RACE reads with MiXCR anew, one entry per CDR3 protein. The sample has about 930,000 distinct CDR3 sequences; almost 30% are singletons. These data were also filed under a second study, of T cells of mothers and their children.

The sequenced material came from blood. This sequence originates from a woman aged 35 to 49 in good health.

CDR3 in DNA: TGCGCCTGTCAGGAGGGGCGCCTAGGAGAGACCCAGTACTTC. It is translated as CACQEGRLGETQYF. The chain employs TRBV10-2 and TRBJ2-5, with TRBD2 as a possible D gene (6 bases). Germline values: CDR1 WSHSY, CDR2 SAAADI. This CDR3 spans 14 amino acids. Between the trimmed V and J ends, which lost 11 bases and 4 bases, there was a span of 20 bases.